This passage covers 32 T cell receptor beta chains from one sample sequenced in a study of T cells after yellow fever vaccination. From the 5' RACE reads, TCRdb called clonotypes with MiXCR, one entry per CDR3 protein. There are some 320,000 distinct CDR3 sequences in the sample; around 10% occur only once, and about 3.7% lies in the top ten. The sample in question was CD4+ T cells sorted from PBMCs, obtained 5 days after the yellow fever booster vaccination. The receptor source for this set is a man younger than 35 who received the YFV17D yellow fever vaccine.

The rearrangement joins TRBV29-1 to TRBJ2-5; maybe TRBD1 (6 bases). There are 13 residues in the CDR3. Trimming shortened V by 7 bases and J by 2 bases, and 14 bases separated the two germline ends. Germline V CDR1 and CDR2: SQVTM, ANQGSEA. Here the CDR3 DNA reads TGCAGCGGAGCCGGGACAACACAAGAGACCCAGTACTTC. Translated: CSGAGTTQETQYF.

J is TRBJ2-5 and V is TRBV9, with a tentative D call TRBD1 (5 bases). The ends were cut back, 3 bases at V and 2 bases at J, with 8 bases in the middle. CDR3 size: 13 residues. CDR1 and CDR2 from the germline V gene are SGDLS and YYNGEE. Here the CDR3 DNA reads TGTGCCAGCAGCGGGGGCCCGCAAGAGACCCAGTACTTC. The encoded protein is CASSGGPQETQYF.

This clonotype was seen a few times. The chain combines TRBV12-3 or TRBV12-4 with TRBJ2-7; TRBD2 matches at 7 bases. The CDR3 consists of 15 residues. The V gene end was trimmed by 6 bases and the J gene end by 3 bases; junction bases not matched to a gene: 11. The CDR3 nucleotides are TGTGCCAGCAGCCCAAGCGGGGTCACCTACTACGAGCAGTACTTC. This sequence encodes CASSPSGVTYYEQYF.

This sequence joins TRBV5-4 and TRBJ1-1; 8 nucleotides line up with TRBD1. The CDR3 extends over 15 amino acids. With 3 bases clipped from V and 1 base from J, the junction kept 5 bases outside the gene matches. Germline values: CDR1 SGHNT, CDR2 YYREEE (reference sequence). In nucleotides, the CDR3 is TGTGCCAGCAGCTCCGCCGGACAGGGGAACACTGAAGCTTTCTTT. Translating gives CASSSAGQGNTEAFF.

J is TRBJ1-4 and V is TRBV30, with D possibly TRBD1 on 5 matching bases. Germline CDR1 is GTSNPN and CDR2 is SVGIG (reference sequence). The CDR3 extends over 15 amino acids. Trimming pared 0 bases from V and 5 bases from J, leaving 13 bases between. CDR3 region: CAWSVWGPVNEKLFF. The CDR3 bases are TGTGCCTGGAGTGTATGGGGCCCCGTGAATGAAAAACTGTTTTTT.

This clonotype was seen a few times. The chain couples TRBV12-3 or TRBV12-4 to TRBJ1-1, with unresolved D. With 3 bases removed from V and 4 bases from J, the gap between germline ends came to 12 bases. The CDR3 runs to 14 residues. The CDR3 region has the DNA TGTGCCAGCAGTTTCGAGGGTAGGATCACTGAAGCTTTCTTT. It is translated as CASSFEGRITEAFF.

Here the CDR3 DNA reads TGTGCCAGCAGCGGGGACAGATTCCAAGAGACCCAGTACTTC. Its protein product is CASSGDRFQETQYF. This rearrangement joins TRBV7-2 to TRBJ2-5; 7 bases align to TRBD1. There are 14 residues in the CDR3. The germline V gene encodes CDR1 SGHTA and CDR2 FQGNSA. J was trimmed by 1 base and V by 5 bases; bases with no gene match: 4.

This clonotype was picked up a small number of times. CDR3: CAISGRADPNEKLFF. The DNA for the CDR3 is TGTGCCATCAGTGGGCGGGCAGATCCTAATGAAAAACTGTTTTTT. The gene calls are TRBV10-3 and TRBJ1-4; no reliable D call. Germline CDR1 reads ENHRY; CDR2 reads SYGVKD. The length of the CDR3 is 15 residues. Trimming took off 4 bases at V and 3 bases at J, with 12 bases between the two ends.

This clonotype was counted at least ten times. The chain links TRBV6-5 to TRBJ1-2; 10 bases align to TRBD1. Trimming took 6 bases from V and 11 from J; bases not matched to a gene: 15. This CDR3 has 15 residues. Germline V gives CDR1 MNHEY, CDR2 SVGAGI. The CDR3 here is CASSTTGTGEGPYTF. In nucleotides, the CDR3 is TGTGCCAGCAGCACCACCGGGACAGGGGAAGGACCTTACACCTTC.

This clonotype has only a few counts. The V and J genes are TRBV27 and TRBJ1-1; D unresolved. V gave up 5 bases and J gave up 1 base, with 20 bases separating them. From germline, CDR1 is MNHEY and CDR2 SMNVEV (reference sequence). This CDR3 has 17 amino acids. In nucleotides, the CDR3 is TGTGCCAGCAGTCCGCGGCCAACCTCGATAGGGAACACTGAAGCTTTCTTT. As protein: CASSPRPTSIGNTEAFF.

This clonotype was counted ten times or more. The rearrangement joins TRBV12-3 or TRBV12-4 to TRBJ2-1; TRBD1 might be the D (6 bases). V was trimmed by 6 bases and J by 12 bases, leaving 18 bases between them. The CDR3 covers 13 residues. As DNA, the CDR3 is TGTGCCAGCAGCTTCGAAAGGGGGATCGGGCAGTTCTTC. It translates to CASSFERGIGQFF.

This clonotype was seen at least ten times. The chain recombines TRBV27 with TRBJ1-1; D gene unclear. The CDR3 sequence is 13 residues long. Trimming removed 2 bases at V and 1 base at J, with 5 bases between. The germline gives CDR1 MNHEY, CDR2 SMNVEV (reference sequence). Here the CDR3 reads CASSLMANTEAFF. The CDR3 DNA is TGTGCCAGCAGTTTAATGGCGAACACTGAAGCTTTCTTT.

The CDR3 protein is CASRRQGVTDTQYF. The CDR3 DNA reads TGTGCCAGCAGAAGGCAGGGAGTCACAGATACGCAGTATTTT. The chain uses TRBV2 and TRBJ2-3, with D perhaps being TRBD1 or TRBD2 (5 bases each). Germline CDR1 is SNHLY and CDR2 is FYNNEI. The CDR3 spans 14 residues. Trimming took off 6 bases at V and 2 bases at J, with 12 bases between the two ends. Full variable domain (remainder filled in from reference TRBV2 and TRBJ2-3): EPEVTQTPSHQVTQMGQEVILRCVPISNHLYFYWYRQILGQKVEFLVSFYNNEISEKSEIFDDQFSVERPDGSNFTLKIRSTKLEDSAMYFCASRRQGVTDTQYFGPGTRLTVL.

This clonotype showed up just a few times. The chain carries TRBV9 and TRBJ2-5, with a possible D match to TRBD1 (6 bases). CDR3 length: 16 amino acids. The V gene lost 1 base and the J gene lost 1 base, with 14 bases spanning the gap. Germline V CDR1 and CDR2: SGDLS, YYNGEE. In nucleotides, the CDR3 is TGTGCCAGCAGCGTAACCGGACTGACAGGCCAAGAGACCCAGTACTTC. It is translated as CASSVTGLTGQETQYF.

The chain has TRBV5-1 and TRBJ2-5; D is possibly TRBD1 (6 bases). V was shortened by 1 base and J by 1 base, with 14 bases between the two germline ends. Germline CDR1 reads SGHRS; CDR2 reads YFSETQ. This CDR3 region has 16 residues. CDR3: CASSLRPTGAQETQYF. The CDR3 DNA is TGCGCCAGCAGCTTGCGCCCGACAGGCGCCCAAGAGACCCAGTACTTC.

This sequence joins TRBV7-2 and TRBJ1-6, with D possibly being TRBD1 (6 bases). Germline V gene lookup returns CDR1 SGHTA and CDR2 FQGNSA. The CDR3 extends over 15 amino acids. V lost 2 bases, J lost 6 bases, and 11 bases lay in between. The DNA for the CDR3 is TGTGCCAGCAGCTTATTGGGGGCTGGTAATTCACCCCTCCACTTT. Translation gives CASSLLGAGNSPLHF.

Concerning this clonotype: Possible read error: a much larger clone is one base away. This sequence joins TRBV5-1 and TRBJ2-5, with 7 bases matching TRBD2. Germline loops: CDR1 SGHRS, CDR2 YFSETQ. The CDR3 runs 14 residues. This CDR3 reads CASSLESGEENQYF. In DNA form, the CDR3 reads TGCGCCAGCAGCTTGGAGAGCGGGGAAGAGAACCAGTACTTC.

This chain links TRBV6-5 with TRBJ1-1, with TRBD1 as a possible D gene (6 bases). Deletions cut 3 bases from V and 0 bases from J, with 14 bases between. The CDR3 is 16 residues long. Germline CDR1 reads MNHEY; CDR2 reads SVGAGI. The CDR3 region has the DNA TGTGCCAGCAGTTATAGGGGGGGGCGGATGAACACTGAAGCTTTCTTT. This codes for CASSYRGGRMNTEAFF.

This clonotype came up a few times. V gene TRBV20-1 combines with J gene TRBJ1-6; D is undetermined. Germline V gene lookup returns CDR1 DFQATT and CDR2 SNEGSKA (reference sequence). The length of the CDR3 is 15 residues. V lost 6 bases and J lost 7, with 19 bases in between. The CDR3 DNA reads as TGCAGTGCCAGGCCTCTGGGTGGCCGGAATTCACCCCTCCACTTT. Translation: CSARPLGGRNSPLHF.

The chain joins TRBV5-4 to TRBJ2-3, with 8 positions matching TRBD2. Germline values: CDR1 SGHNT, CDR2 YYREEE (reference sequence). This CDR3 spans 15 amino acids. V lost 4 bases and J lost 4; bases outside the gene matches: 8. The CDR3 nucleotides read TGTGCCAGCAGCCCCGGGACTAGACTCGCAGATACGCAGTATTTT. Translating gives CASSPGTRLADTQYF. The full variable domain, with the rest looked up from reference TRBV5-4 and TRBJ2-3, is ETGVTQSPTHLIKTRGQQVTLRCSSQSGHNTVSWYQQALGQGPQFIFQYYREEENGRGNFPPRFSGLQFPNYSSELNVNALELDDSALYLCASSPGTRLADTQYFGPGTRLTVL.

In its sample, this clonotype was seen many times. CDR3 amino acids: CASSPPGGARNTEAFF. CDR3 bases: TGTGCCAGCTCACCCCCTGGCGGAGCCAGAAACACTGAAGCTTTCTTT. V usage is TRBV18 and J usage is TRBJ1-1; D is ambiguous. Germline-derived CDR1 and CDR2 are KGHSH and LQKENI. The CDR3 runs 16 residues. Trimming shortened V by 3 bases and J by 2 bases, and 16 bases separated the two germline ends. Combining the CDR3 with reference TRBV18 and TRBJ1-1 gives the whole variable domain NAGVMQNPRHLVRRRGQEARLRCSPMKGHSHVYWYRQLPEEGLKFMVYLQKENIIDESGMPKERFSAEFPKEGPSILRIQQVVRGDSAAYFCASSPPGGARNTEAFFGQGTRLTVV.

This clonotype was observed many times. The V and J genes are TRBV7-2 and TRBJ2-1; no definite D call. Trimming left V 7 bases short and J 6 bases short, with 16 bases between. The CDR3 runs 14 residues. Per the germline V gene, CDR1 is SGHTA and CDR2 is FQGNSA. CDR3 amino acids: CASTWSFGRNEQFF. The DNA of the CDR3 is TGTGCCAGCACCTGGTCCTTTGGACGCAATGAGCAGTTCTTC.

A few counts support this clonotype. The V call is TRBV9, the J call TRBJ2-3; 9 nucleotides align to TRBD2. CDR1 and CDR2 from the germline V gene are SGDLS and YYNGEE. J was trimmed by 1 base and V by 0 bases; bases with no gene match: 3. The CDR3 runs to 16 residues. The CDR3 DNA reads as TGTGCCAGCAGCGTAGGAATAGCGGGGGGCACAGATACGCAGTATTTT. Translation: CASSVGIAGGTDTQYF. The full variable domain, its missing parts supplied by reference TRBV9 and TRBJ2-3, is DSGVTQTPKHLITATGQRVTLRCSPRSGDLSVYWYQQSLDQGLQFLIQYYNGEERAKGNILERFSAQQFPDLHSELNLSSLELGDSALYFCASSVGIAGGTDTQYFGPGTRLTVL.

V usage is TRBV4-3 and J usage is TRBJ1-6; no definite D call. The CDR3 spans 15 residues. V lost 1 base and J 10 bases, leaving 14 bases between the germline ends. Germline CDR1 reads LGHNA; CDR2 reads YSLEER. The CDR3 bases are TGCGCCAGCAGCCAAGCCGCGCACACCCGCTCACCCCTCCACTTT. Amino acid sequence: CASSQAAHTRSPLHF.

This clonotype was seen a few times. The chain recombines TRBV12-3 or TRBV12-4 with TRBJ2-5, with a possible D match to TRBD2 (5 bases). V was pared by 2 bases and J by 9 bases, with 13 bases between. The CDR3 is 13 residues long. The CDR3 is CASSLSAGGSQYF. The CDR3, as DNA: TGTGCCAGCAGTTTATCAGCAGGCGGGTCCCAGTACTTC.

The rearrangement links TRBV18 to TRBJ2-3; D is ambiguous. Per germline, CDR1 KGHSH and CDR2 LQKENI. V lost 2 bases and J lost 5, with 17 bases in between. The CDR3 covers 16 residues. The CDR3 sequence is CASSPTRGPRGDTQYF. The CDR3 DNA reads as TGTGCCAGCTCACCAACGAGAGGACCCCGTGGAGATACGCAGTATTTT.

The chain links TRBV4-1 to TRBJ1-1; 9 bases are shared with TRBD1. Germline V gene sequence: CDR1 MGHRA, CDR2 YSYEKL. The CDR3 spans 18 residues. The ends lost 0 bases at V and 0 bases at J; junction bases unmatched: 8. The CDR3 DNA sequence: TGCGCCAGCAGCCAAGATGGAGGACAGGGGCCAATGAACACTGAAGCTTTCTTT. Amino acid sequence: CASSQDGGQGPMNTEAFF.

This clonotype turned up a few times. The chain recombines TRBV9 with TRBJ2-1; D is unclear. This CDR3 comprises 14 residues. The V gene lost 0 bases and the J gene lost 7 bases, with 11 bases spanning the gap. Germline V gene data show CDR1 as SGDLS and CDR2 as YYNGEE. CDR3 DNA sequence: TGTGCCAGCAGCGTAGTAGGGATCTGGAATGAGCAGTTCTTC. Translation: CASSVVGIWNEQFF.

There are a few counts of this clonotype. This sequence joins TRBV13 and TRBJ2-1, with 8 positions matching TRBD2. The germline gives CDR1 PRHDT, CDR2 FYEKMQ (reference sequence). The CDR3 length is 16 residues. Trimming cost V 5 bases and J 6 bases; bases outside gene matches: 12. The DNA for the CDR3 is TGTGCCAGCAGCAAACGTCCGGGACTAGGAGGCAATGAGCAGTTCTTC. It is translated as CASSKRPGLGGNEQFF.

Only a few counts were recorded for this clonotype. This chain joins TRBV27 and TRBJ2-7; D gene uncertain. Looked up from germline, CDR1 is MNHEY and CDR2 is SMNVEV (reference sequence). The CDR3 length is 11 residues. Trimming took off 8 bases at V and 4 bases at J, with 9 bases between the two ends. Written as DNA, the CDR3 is TGTGCCAGCGCCTTAGCATACGAGCAGTACTTC. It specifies CASALAYEQYF.

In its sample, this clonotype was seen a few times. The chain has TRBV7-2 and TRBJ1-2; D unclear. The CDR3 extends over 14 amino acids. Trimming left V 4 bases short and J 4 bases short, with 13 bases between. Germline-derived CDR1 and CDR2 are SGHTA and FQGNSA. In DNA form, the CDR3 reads TGTGCCAGCAGCTCAATACCGGGCGCCTATGGCTACACCTTC. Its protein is CASSSIPGAYGYTF.

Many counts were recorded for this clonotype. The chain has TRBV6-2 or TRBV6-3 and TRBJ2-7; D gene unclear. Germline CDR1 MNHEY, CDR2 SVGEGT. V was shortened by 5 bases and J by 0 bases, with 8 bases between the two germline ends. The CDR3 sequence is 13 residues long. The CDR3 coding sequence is TGTGCCAGCAGTCGCAGGAACTCCTACGAGCAGTACGTC. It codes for CASSRRNSYEQYV.